This TCR beta chain was obtained from a study of tumor and adjacent non-tumor tissue in lung cancer (dated by TCRdb to the late 2010s). For the study in its entirety: Of the cohort, 12 patients had adenocarcinoma, 2 had squamous cell carcinoma and 1 had small cell lung cancer. Ages among the roughly 15 patients ranged from about 31 to 85 years, there were around 10 men and 5 women, and disease was at TNM stage I to III. A total of 95 million to 150 million productive TCRbeta reads were generated by sequencing, corresponding to an average of roughly 4 million reads per sample. Bulk TCRbeta repertoires were compared between lung tumor tissue and matched distant non-tumor lung tissue obtained from more than twelve lung cancer patients. TCRbeta CDR3 sequencing was performed on 25 to 35 paired specimens, with one tumor sample and one normal lung sample collected per patient. Overall results and qualifications from the work: Younger patients had significantly higher TCR diversity, and higher tumor TCR diversity was associated with shorter overall and disease-free survival. Because peripheral blood was not sequenced, blood TCRbeta repertoires in the lung cancer patients of the study were not examined. The cohort had only about 14 patients, and the authors noted that larger samples and more detailed clinical data are needed. The methods do not name the sequencing platform or mention unique molecular identifiers. The top 100 clones accounted for a significantly larger cumulative portion of the repertoire in normal lung than in tumor tissue. Significantly higher TCR diversity (inverse Simpson) was observed in tumor tissue than in normal lung tissue (roughly 470 vs 170, P = 0.0075, Mann-Whitney U test).

The library was obtained by multiplex PCR. This sample was sequenced with an Illumina HiSeq 2500. Following protocols modified from ARM-PCR, the researchers constructed TCRbeta libraries through three rounds of nested PCR with primers (Table S4). PCR products of 200-500 bp were gel-excised and purified with the QIAquick gel extraction kit before sequencing. As for how the authors treated the data: Trimmomatic was used to clean the reads, FLASH was used to merge the reads into complete CDR3 sequences, and MiTCR was used to assign the reads to V(D)J germline segments. Clonal diversity was computed as the inverse Simpson's index with VDJtools. Productive reads were defined as in-frame sequences without a premature stop codon. The raw public data were reprocessed by TCRdb itself: fastp quality trimming at Q25, MiXCR clonotype calling, in-frame beta chains only. Each CDR3 protein gets just one entry, which takes the most common genes and DNA from the rows behind it. These V and J calls rely on TCRdb rather than the paper's analysis. Present in this sample are roughly 66,000 distinct CDR3 sequences, 60% to 75% of which were seen just once. The biggest ten clones account for roughly 27% of the sample.

On this clonotype itself: The antigen it recognizes is unknown. No per-base quality is available; no much larger clone lies one base away.

RNA was extracted from bulk unsorted tissue and checked for quality with a NanoDrop ND-1000 and an Agilent 2100. The donors were newly diagnosed lung cancer patients admitted for thoracic surgery in China from August to November 2014 who had not received prior chemotherapy. Anyone who had undergone radiotherapy or chemotherapy before, or who had another cancer at the same time, was left out of the study. Pieces of surgical tissue measuring about 1-2.1 cm3 were kept in RNAlater solution and held at -80 degrees C until needed. Trimming takes 5 bases from V and 6 bases from J, and the germline ends sit 16 bases apart. Spanning cysteine to phenylalanine, the CDR3 consists of 14 amino acids. Left in the record is the CDR3 DNA by itself, 42 bases read in frame from the first base. CDR1 and CDR2 were assigned from the germline V gene as MDHEN and SYDVKM.

The V and J segments used are TRBV28 and TRBJ1-2; a confident D gene designation cannot be given. The source of this sequence is a man aged 60 to 69 with non-small cell lung cancer. The material sequenced was lung tumor tissue. The CDR3 loop reads CASSPVGSRNGYTF. The nucleotides read TGTGCCAGCAGTCCAGTAGGGAGCAGAAATGGCTACACCTTC.